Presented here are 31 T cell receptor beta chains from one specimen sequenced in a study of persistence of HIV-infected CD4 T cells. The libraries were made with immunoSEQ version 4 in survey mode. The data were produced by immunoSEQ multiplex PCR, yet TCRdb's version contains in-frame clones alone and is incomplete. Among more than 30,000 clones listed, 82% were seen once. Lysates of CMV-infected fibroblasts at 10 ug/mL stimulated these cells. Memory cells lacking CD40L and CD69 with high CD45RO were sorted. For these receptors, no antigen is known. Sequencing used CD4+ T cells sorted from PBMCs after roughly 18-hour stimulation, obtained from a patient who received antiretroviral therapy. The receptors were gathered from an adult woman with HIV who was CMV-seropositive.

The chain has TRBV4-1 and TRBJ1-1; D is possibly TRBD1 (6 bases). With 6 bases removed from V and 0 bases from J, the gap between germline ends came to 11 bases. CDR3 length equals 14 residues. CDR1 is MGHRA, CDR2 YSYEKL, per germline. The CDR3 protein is CASRGRTVNTEAFF. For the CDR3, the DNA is TGCGCCAGCAGGGGGCGGACAGTGAACACTGAAGCTTTCTTT.

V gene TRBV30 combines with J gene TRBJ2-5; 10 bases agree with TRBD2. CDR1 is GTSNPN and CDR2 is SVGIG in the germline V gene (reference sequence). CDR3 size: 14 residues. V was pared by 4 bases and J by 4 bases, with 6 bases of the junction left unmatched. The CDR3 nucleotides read TGTGCCTGGAAAGTAGCGGGGGGCCGAGAGACCCAGTACTTC. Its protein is CAWKVAGGRETQYF.

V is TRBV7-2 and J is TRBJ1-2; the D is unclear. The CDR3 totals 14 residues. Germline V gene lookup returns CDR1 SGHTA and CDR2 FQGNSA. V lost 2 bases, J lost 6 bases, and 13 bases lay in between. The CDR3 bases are TGTGCCAGCAGCTTATCAGGAGGAAGAGATGGCTACACCTTC. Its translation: CASSLSGGRDGYTF.

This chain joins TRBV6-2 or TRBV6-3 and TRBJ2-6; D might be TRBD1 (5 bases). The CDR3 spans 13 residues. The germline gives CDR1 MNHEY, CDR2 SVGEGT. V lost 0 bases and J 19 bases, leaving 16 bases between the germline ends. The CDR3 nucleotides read TGTGCCAGCAGTTACTCAACAGGAGCCACCTGTACTTTC. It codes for CASSYSTGATCTF.

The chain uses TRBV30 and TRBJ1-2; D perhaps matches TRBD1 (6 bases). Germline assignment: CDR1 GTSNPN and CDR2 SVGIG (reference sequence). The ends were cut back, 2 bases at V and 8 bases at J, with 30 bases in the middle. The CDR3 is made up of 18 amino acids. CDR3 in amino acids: CAWSPLMAGTSLWRGYTF. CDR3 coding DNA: TGTGCCTGGAGTCCCCTAATGGCCGGGACATCTCTATGGCGCGGCTACACCTTC.

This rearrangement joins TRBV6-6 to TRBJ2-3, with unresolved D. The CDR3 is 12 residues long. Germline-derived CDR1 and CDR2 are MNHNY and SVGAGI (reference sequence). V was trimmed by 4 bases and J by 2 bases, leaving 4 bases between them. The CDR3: CASSSNTDTQYF. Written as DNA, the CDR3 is TGTGCCAGCAGTTCCAACACAGATACGCAGTATTTT.

The CDR3 spells CASSLGGRAFF. DNA for the CDR3: TGTGCCAGCAGTTTGGGAGGCAGGGCTTTCTTT. The rearrangement uses TRBV12-3 or TRBV12-4 and TRBJ1-1; no clear D. V lost 3 bases and J 11 bases, leaving 10 bases between the germline ends. The CDR3 totals 11 residues.

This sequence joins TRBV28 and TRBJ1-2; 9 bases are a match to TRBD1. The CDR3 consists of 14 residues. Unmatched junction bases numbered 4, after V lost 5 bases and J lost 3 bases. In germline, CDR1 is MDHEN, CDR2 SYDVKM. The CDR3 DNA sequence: TGTGCCAGCAGTGGGACAGGGTTAGACTATGGCTACACCTTC. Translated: CASSGTGLDYGYTF.

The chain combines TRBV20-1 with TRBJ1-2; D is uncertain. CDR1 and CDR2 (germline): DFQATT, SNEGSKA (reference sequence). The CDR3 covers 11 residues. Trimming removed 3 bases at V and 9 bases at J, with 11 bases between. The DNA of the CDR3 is TGCAGTGCTAGCCCGGAAGTGCGCTACACCTTC. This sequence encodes CSASPEVRYTF.

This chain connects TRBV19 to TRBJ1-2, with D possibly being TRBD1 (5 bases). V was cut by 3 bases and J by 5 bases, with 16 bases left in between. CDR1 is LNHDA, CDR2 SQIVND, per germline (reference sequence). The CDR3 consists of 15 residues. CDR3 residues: CASSIAARARYGYTF. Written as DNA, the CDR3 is TGTGCCAGTAGTATCGCCGCCAGGGCGCGGTATGGCTACACCTTC. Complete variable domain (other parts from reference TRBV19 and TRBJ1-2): DGGITQSPKYLFRKEGQNVTLSCEQNLNHDAMYWYRQDPGQGLRLIYYSQIVNDFQKGDIAEGYSVSREKKESFPLTVTSAQKNPTAFYLCASSIAARARYGYTFGSGTRLTVV.

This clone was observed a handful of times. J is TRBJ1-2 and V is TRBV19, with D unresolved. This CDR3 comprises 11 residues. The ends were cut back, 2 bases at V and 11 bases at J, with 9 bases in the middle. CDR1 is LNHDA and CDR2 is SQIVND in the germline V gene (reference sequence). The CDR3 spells CASSIIGRYTF. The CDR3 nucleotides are TGTGCCAGTAGTATAATCGGTCGTTACACCTTC. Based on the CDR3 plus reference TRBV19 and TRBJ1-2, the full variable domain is DGGITQSPKYLFRKEGQNVTLSCEQNLNHDAMYWYRQDPGQGLRLIYYSQIVNDFQKGDIAEGYSVSREKKESFPLTVTSAQKNPTAFYLCASSIIGRYTFGSGTRLTVV.

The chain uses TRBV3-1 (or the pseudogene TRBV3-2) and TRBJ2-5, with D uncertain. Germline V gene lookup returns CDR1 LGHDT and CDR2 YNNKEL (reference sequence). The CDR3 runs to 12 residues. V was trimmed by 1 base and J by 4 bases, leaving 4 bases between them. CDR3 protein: CASSQGPETQYF. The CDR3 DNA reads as TGTGCCAGCAGCCAAGGTCCAGAGACCCAGTACTTC.

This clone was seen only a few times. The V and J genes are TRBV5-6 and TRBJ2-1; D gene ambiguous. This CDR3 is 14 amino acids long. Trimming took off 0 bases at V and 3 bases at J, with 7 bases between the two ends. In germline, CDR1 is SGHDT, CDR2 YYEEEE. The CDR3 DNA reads TGTGCCAGCAGCTTGGGGATTCACTACAATGAGCAGTTCTTC. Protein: CASSLGIHYNEQFF.

The CDR3 coding sequence is TGTGCCAGCAGTTACGCGAACACCGGGGAGCTGTTTTTT. Amino acid sequence: CASSYANTGELFF. The rearrangement joins TRBV6-5 to TRBJ2-2; D uncertain. V was pared by 2 bases and J by 0 bases, with 1 base between. The germline V gene has CDR1 MNHEY and CDR2 SVGAGI. The CDR3 consists of 13 residues.

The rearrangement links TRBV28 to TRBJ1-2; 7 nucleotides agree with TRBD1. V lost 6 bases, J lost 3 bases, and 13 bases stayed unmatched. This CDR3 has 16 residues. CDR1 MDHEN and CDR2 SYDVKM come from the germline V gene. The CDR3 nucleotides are TGTGCCAGCAGGCCGACAGGGCCAAGGGGGGACTATGGCTACACCTTC. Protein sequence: CASRPTGPRGDYGYTF.

In DNA, the CDR3 is TGTGCCAGCACAGTACAGAGGGAGGTCCTGACTTTC. Protein: CASTVQREVLTF. The chain carries TRBV6-6 and TRBJ2-6; maybe TRBD2 (5 bases). Trimming cost V 7 bases and J 13 bases, with 14 bases left between them. The CDR3 consists of 12 residues. CDR1 MNHNY and CDR2 SVGAGI come from the germline V gene (reference sequence).

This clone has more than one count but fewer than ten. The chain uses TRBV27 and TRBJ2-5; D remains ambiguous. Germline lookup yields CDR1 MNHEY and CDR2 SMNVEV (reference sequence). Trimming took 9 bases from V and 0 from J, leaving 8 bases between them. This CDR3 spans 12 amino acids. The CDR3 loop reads CASRANQETQYF. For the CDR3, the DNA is TGTGCCAGTCGAGCGAACCAAGAGACCCAGTACTTC.

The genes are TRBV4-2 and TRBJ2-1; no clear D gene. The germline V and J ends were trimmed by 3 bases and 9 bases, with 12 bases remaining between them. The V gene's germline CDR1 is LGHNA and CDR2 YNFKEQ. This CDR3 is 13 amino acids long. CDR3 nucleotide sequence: TGTGCCAGCAGCCAGGATCTAGAGACTGAGCAGTTCTTC. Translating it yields CASSQDLETEQFF.

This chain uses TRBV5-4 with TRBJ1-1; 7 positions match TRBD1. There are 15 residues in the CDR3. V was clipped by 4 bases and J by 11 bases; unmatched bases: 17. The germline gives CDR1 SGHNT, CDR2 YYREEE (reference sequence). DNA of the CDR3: TGTGCCAGCAGCCCGGTTTGGGAGGGGGCAGCGCAGGCTTTCTTT. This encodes CASSPVWEGAAQAFF. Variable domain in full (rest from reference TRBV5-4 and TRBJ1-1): ETGVTQSPTHLIKTRGQQVTLRCSSQSGHNTVSWYQQALGQGPQFIFQYYREEENGRGNFPPRFSGLQFPNYSSELNVNALELDDSALYLCASSPVWEGAAQAFFGQGTRLTVV.

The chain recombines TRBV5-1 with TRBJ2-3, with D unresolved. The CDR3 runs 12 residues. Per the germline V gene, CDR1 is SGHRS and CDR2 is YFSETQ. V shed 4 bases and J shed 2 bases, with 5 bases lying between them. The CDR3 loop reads CASSPPTDTQYF. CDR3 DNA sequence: TGCGCCAGCAGCCCCCCCACAGATACGCAGTATTTT.

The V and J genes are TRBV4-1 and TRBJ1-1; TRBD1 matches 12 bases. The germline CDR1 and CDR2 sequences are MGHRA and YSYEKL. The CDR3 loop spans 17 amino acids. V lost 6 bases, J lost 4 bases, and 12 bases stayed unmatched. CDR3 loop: CASSPMGDRGLSTEAFF. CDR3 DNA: TGCGCCAGCAGTCCGATGGGGGACAGGGGGCTTAGCACTGAAGCTTTCTTT.

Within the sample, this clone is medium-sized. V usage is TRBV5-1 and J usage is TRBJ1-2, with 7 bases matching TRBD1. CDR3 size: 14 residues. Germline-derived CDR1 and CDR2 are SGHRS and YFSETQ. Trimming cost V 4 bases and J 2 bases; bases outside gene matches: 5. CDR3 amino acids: CASSPETGNYGYTF. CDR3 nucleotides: TGCGCCAGCAGCCCCGAGACAGGGAACTATGGCTACACCTTC.

CDR3 protein: CATSDSRSAEQYF. Written as DNA, the CDR3 is TGTGCCACCAGTGATTCCCGGTCGGCCGAGCAGTACTTC. The rearrangement uses TRBV24-1 and TRBJ2-7; D unresolved. Trimming removed 2 bases from V and 6 bases from J, with 10 bases in between. There are 13 residues in the CDR3. Per germline, CDR1 KGHDR and CDR2 SFDVKD.

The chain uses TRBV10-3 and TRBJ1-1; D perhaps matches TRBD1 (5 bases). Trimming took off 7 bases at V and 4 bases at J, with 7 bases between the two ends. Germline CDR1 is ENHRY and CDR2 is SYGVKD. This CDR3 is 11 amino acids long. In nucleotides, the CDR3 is TGTGCCATCACCCAGGGCACTGAAGCTTTCTTT. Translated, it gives CAITQGTEAFF.

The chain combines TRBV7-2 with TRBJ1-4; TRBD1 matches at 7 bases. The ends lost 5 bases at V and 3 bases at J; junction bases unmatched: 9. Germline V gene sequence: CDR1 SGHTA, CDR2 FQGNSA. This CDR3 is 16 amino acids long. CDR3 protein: CASSTQPGQPNEKLFF. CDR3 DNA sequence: TGTGCCAGCAGCACCCAACCGGGACAGCCTAATGAAAAACTGTTTTTT.

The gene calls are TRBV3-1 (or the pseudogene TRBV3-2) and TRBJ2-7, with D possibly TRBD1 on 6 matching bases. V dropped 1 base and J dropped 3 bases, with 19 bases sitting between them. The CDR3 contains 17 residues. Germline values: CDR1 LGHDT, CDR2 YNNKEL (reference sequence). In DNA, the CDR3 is TGTGCCAGCAGCCAAGTAGTAACTTACAGGGAATTCTACGAGCAGTACTTC. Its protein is CASSQVVTYREFYEQYF.

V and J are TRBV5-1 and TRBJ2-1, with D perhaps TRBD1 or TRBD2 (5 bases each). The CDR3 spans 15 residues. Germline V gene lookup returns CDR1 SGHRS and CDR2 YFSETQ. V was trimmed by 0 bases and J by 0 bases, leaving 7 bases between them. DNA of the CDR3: TGCGCCAGCAGCTTGGAGGGGAGCTCCTACAATGAGCAGTTCTTC. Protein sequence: CASSLEGSSYNEQFF. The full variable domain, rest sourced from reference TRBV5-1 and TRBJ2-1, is KAGVTQTPRYLIKTRGQQVTLSCSPISGHRSVSWYQQTPGQGLQFLFEYFSETQRNKGNFPGRFSGRQFSNSRSEMNVSTLELGDSALYLCASSLEGSSYNEQFFGPGTRLTVL.

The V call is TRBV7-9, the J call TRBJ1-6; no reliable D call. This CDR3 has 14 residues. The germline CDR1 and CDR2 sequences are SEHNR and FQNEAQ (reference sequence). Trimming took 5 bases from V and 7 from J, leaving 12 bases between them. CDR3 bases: TGTGCCAGCAGCCCAGGTAGCCAAAATTCACCCCTCCACTTT. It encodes CASSPGSQNSPLHF.

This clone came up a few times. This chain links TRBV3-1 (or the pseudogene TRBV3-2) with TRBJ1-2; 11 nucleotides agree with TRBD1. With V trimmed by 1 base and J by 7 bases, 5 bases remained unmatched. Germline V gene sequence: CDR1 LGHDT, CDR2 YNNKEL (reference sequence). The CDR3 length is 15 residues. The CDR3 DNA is TGTGCCAGCAGCCAAGGGACAGGGGGCGGTTCTGGCTACACCTTC. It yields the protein CASSQGTGGGSGYTF.

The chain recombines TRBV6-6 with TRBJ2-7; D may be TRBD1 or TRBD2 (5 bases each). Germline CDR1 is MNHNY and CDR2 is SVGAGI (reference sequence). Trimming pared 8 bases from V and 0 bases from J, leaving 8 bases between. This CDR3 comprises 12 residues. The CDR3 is CASGTDSYEQYF. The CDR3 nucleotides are TGTGCCAGCGGGACGGACTCCTACGAGCAGTACTTC.

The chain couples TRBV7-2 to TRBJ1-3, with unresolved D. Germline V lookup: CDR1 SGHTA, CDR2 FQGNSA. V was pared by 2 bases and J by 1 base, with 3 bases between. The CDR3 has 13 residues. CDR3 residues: CASSLRSGNTIYF. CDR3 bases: TGTGCCAGCAGCTTAAGGTCTGGAAACACCATATATTTT. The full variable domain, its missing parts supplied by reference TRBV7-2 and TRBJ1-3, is GAGVSQSPSNKVTEKGKDVELRCDPISGHTALYWYRQSLGQGLEFLIYFQGNSAPDKSGLPSDRFSAERTGGSVSTLTIQRTQQEDSAVYLCASSLRSGNTIYFGEGSWLTVV.